The 10 T cell receptor beta chains presented below share a single source sample, sequenced in a study of patients and donors after allogeneic stem cell transplantation. MiXCR, applied by TCRdb to the RT-PCR reads, yields one record per CDR3 protein. The sample consists of about 960,000 distinct CDR3 sequences, 15% to 20% of them appearing once. The sequenced sample was blood, either unsorted or a sorted T cell fraction (not recorded which). The receptors here all came from a human donor who was either an allogeneic HSCT recipient or a stem cell or donor lymphocyte infusion donor (not recorded which). It is not recorded whose cells these are; they may come from a transplant donor.

This clonotype was detected a few times. CDR3 sequence reads: CSAREGGLAQYF. For the CDR3, the DNA is TGCAGTGCTAGAGAGGGTGGTTTGGCCCAGTACTTC. The chain combines TRBV20-1 with TRBJ2-5; no firm D call. Germline V gene sequence: CDR1 DFQATT, CDR2 SNEGSKA (reference sequence). Trimming took 0 bases from V and 9 from J, leaving 11 bases between them. The CDR3 covers 12 residues.

This clonotype was observed a handful of times. The genes are TRBV7-9 and TRBJ1-2, with D perhaps TRBD1 (5 bases). The CDR3 is made up of 13 amino acids. CDR1 is SEHNR, CDR2 FQNEAQ, per germline (reference sequence). The V gene lost 7 bases and the J gene lost 8 bases, with 17 bases spanning the gap. The CDR3 sequence is CASNPGTETGYTF. The DNA for the CDR3 is TGTGCCAGCAACCCTGGGACCGAGACCGGCTACACCTTC.

This clonotype appeared a few times. As DNA, the CDR3 is TGTGCCAGCAGTTATTCGGCGGGGACCGGGGAGCTGTTTTTT. Translated: CASSYSAGTGELFF. The chain combines TRBV6-5 with TRBJ2-2; a possible D gene is TRBD2 (6 bases). V gave up 3 bases and J gave up 5 bases, with 10 bases separating them. Per the germline V gene, CDR1 is MNHEY and CDR2 is SVGAGI. The CDR3 has 14 residues.

Only a few counts were recorded for this clonotype. The V call is TRBV29-1, the J call TRBJ1-2, with a tentative D call TRBD1 (5 bases). Germline V gene lookup returns CDR1 SQVTM and CDR2 ANQGSEA. The CDR3 is 15 amino acids. V was shortened by 4 bases and J by 4 bases, with 19 bases between the two germline ends. The CDR3: CSVGDRVGSSYGYTF. CDR3 coding DNA: TGCAGCGTTGGGGACCGGGTGGGCAGCTCCTATGGCTACACCTTC.

CDR3 sequence (DNA): TGTGCCAGCAGCCCGAATCCGGGACGGAGGCAAGAGACCCAGTACTTC. It translates to CASSPNPGRRQETQYF. This chain joins TRBV13 and TRBJ2-5; TRBD1 or TRBD2 may be the D gene (5 bases each). Germline values: CDR1 PRHDT, CDR2 FYEKMQ (reference sequence). This CDR3 region has 16 residues. Deletions cut 5 bases from V and 2 bases from J, with 18 bases between. Based on the CDR3 plus reference TRBV13 and TRBJ2-5, the full variable domain is AAGVIQSPRHLIKEKRETATLKCYPIPRHDTVYWYQQGPGQDPQFLISFYEKMQSDKGSIPDRFSAQQFSDYHSELNMSSLELGDSALYFCASSPNPGRRQETQYFGPGTRLLVL.

This clonotype appeared a few times. The chain joins TRBV7-8 to TRBJ2-2, with D perhaps matching TRBD1 (5 bases). Between the trimmed V and J ends, which lost 1 base and 0 bases, there was a span of 12 bases. Per germline, CDR1 SGHVS and CDR2 FQNEAQ. This CDR3 comprises 17 residues. The CDR3: CASSLVGRRANTGELFF. The CDR3 nucleotides are TGTGCCAGCAGCTTAGTGGGGCGGAGAGCGAACACCGGGGAGCTGTTTTTT.

The rearrangement joins TRBV20-1 to TRBJ1-3; D unresolved. Trimming left V 3 bases short and J 4 bases short, with 25 bases between. Germline V gives CDR1 DFQATT, CDR2 SNEGSKA (reference sequence). The CDR3 runs 18 residues. CDR3 in amino acids: CSASSREGRTNRGNTIYF. The CDR3 DNA is TGCAGTGCTAGTAGTCGGGAAGGGCGGACCAATCGAGGAAACACCATATATTTT.

The chain is built from TRBV19 and TRBJ2-1; D may be TRBD1 (6 bases). Germline V CDR1 and CDR2: LNHDA, SQIVND (reference sequence). The CDR3 is 13 residues long. The V gene lost 8 bases and the J gene lost 3 bases, with 11 bases spanning the gap. For the CDR3, the DNA is TGTGCCAGTTCGACAGGTAACTACAATGAGCAGTTCTTC. Its protein is CASSTGNYNEQFF.

This clonotype was observed a handful of times. DNA of the CDR3: TGTGCCAGCAGTGTGAACAGGGGAACCTACGAGCAGTACTTC. Protein: CASSVNRGTYEQYF. The chain has TRBV2 and TRBJ2-7; 7 nucleotides align to TRBD1. J was trimmed by 2 bases and V by 4 bases; bases with no gene match: 5. The CDR3 runs to 14 residues. Germline CDR1 and CDR2: SNHLY and FYNNEI.

This clonotype was picked up a small number of times. The rearrangement uses TRBV9 and TRBJ2-7, with D tentatively TRBD1 (7 bases). Germline V lookup: CDR1 SGDLS, CDR2 YYNGEE. V lost 2 bases and J 0 bases, leaving 12 bases between the germline ends. This CDR3 has 15 amino acids. The DNA for the CDR3 is TGTGCCAGCAGCGTGGGCGGGGACAGCTCCTACGAGCAGTACTTC. This codes for CASSVGGDSSYEQYF.